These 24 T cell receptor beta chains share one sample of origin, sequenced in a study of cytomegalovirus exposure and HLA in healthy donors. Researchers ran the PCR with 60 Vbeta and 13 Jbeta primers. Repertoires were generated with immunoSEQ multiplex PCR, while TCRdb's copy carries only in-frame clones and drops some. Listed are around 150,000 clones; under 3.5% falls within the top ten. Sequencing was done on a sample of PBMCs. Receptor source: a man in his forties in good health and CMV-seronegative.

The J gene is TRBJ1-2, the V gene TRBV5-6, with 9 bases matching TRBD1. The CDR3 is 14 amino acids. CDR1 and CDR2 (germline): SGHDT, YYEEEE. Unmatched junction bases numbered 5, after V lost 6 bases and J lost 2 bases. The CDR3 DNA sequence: TGTGCCAGCAACCCAGACAGGGGGAACTATGGCTACACCTTC. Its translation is CASNPDRGNYGYTF.

The CDR3 region has the DNA TGTGCCATCAGTGAAGGAGGTAACCAAGAGACCCAGTACTTC. Its protein product is CAISEGGNQETQYF. The rearrangement links TRBV10-3 to TRBJ2-5, with D possibly TRBD2 on 5 matching bases. CDR3 size: 14 residues. The V gene lost 3 bases and the J gene lost 0 bases, with 8 bases spanning the gap. The V gene's germline CDR1 is ENHRY and CDR2 SYGVKD.

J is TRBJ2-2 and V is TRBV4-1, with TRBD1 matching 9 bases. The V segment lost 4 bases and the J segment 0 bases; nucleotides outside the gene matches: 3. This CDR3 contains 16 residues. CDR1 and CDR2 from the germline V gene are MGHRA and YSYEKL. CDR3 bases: TGCGCCAGCAGCCCCAGGACAGGGGCGAACACCGGGGAGCTGTTTTTT. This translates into CASSPRTGANTGELFF.

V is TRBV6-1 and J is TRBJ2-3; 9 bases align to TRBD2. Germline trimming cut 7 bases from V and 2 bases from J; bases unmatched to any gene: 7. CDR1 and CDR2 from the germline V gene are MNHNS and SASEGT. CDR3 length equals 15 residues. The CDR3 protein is CASTPASGITDTQYF. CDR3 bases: TGTGCCAGCACCCCGGCTAGCGGGATCACAGATACGCAGTATTTT.

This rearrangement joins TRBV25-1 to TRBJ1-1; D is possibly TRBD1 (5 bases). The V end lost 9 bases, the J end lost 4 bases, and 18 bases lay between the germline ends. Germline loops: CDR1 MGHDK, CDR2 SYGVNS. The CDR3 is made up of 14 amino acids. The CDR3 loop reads CASSPGLRVTEAFF. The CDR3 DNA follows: TGTGCCAGTAGCCCGGGACTCCGGGTCACTGAAGCTTTCTTT.

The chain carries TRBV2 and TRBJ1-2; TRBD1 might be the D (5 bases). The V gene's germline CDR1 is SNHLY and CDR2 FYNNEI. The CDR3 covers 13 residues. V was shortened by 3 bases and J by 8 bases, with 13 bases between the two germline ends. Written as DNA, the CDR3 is TGTGCCAGCAGTGACCAGGGCAGATGGGGCTACACCTTC. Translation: CASSDQGRWGYTF.

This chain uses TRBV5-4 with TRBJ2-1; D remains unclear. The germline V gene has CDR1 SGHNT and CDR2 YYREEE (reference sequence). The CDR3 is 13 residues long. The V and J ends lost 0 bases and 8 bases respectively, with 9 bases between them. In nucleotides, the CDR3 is TGTGCCAGCAGCTTGGACTCCGTCTATGAGCAGTTCTTC. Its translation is CASSLDSVYEQFF.

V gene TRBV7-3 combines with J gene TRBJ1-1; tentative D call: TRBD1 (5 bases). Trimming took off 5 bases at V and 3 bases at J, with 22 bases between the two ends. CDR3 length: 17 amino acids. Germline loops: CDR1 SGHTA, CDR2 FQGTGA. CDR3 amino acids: CASSPHGGRAEDTEAFF. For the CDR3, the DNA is TGTGCCAGCAGCCCCCACGGTGGCAGGGCTGAGGACACTGAAGCTTTCTTT.

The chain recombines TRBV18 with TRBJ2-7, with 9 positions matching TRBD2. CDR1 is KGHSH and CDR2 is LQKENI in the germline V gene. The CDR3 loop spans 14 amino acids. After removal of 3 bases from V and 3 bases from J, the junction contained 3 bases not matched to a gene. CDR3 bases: TGTGCCAGCTCACCGGGACTAGCTCTCTACGAGCAGTACTTC. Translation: CASSPGLALYEQYF.

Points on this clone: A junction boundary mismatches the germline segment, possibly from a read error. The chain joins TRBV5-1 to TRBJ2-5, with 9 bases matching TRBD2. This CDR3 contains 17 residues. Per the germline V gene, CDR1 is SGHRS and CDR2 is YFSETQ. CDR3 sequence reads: CASGFQMPAGGRETQYF. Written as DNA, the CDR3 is TGCGCCAGCGGCTTCCAGATGCCAGCGGGGGGCCGGGAGACCCAGTACTTC.

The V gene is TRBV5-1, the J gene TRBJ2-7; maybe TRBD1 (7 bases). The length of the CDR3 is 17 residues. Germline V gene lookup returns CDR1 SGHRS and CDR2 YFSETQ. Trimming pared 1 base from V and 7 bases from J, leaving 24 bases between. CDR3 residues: CASSLSSLDRAGGEQYF. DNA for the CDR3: TGCGCCAGCAGCTTGAGTTCTCTTGACCGGGCAGGGGGGGAGCAGTACTTC. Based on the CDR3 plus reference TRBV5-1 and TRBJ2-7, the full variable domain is KAGVTQTPRYLIKTRGQQVTLSCSPISGHRSVSWYQQTPGQGLQFLFEYFSETQRNKGNFPGRFSGRQFSNSRSEMNVSTLELGDSALYLCASSLSSLDRAGGEQYFGPGTRLTVT.

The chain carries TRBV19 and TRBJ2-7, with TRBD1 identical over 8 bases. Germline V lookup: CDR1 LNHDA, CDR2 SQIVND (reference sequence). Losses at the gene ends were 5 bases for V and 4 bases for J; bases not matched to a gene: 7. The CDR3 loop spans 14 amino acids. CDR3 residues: CASSVGQGGYEQYF. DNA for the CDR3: TGTGCCAGTAGTGTAGGACAGGGCGGATACGAGCAGTACTTC.

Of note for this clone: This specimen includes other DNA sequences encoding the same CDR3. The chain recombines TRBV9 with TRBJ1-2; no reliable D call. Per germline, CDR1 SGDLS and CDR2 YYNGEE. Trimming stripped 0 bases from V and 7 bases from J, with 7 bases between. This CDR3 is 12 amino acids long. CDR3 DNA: TGTGCCAGCAGCGTAGGGGGAGGTGGCTACACCTTC. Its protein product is CASSVGGGGYTF.

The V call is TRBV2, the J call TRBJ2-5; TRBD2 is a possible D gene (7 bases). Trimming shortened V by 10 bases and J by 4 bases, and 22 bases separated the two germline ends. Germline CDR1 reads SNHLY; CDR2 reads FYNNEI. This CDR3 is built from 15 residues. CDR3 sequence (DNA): TGTGCCACCACGCTCCAGGCAGGGGAGGGAGAGACCCAGTACTTC. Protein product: CATTLQAGEGETQYF.

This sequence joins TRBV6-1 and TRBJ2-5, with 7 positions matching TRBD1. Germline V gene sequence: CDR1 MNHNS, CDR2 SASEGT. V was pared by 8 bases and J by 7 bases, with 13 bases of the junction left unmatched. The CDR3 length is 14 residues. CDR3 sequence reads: CASPAGHRGGTQYF. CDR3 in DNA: TGTGCCAGCCCGGCCGGGCACAGGGGTGGGACCCAGTACTTC.

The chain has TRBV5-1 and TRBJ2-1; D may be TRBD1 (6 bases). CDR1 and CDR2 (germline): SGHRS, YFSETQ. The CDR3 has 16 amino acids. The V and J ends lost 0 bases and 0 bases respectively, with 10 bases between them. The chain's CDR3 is CASSLGQGSSYNEQFF. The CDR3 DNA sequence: TGCGCCAGCAGCTTGGGGCAGGGGAGCTCCTACAATGAGCAGTTCTTC.

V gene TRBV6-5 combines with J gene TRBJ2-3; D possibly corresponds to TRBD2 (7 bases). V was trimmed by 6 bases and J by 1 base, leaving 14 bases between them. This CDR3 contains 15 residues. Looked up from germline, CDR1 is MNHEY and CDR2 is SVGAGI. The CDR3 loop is CASRLRGGGTDTQYF. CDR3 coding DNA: TGTGCCAGCAGGCTCAGGGGAGGGGGCACAGATACGCAGTATTTT.

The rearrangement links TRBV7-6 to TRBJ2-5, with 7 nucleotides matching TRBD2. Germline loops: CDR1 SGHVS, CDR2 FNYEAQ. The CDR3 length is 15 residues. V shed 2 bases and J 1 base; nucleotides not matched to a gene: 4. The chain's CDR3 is CASSLLSGGQETQYF. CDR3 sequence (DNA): TGTGCCAGCAGCTTATTATCGGGGGGCCAAGAGACCCAGTACTTC.

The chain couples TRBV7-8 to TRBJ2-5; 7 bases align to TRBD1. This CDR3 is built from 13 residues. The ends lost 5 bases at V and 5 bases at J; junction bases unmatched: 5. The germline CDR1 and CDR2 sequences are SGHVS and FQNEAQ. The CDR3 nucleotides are TGTGCCAGCAGCCCCACAGGGGTGGAGACCCAGTACTTC. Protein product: CASSPTGVETQYF.

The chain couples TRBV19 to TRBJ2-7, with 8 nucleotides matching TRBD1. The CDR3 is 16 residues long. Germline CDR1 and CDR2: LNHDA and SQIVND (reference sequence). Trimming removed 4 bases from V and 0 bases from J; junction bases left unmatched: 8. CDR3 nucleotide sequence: TGTGCCAGTAGTAAAGCAGGGGGCTTTCTCTCCTACGAGCAGTACTTC. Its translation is CASSKAGGFLSYEQYF.

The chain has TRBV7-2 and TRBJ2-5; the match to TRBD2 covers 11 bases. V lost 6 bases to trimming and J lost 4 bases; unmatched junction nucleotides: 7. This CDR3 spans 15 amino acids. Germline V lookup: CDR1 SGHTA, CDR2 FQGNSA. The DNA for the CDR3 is TGTGCCAGCAGGTTACTAGCGGGGGACCTAGAGACCCAGTACTTC. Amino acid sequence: CASRLLAGDLETQYF.

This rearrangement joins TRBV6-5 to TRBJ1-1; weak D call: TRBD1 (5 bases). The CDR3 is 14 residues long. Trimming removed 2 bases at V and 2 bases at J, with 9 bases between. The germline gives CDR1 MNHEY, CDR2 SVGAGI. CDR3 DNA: TGTGCCAGCAGTTACAGAGACAGCAACACTGAAGCTTTCTTT. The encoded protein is CASSYRDSNTEAFF.

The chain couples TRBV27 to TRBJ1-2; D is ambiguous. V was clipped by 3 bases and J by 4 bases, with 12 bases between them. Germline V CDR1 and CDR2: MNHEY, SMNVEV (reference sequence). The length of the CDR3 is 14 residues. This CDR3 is CASSLSGSSYGYTF. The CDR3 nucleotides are TGTGCCAGCAGTTTGTCCGGGAGCTCCTATGGCTACACCTTC.

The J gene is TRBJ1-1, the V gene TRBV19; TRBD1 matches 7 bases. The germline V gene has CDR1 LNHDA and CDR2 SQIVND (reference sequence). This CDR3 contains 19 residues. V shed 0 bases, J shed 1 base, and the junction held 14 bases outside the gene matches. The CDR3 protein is CASSIDLGGKGQKNTEAFF. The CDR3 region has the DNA TGTGCCAGTAGTATAGACCTTGGTGGGAAGGGACAGAAGAACACTGAAGCTTTCTTT. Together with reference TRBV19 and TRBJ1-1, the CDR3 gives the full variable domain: DGGITQSPKYLFRKEGQNVTLSCEQNLNHDAMYWYRQDPGQGLRLIYYSQIVNDFQKGDIAEGYSVSREKKESFPLTVTSAQKNPTAFYLCASSIDLGGKGQKNTEAFFGQGTRLTVV.